This T cell receptor (beta chain) was documented in a study of metastatic and nonmetastatic thyroid tumors. CDR3 length equals 14 residues. The V gene's germline CDR1 is SGHDT and CDR2 YYEEEE. The ends were cut back, 0 bases at V and 4 bases at J, with 10 bases in the middle. Among the patients, none had received any treatment before thyroid surgery. TCRdb re-called clones from the PCR reads using MiXCR. The profile shows under 40,000 clones, roughly 17% of them singletons. At least ten counts were recorded for this clone. Other DNA sequences in the sample encode the same CDR3. This chain joins TRBV5-6 and TRBJ1-1; a weak D match, TRBD1 (5 bases). The material sequenced was blood. This TCR was recovered from a male donor with papillary thyroid cancer or a benign thyroid nodule (not recorded which). Some clones in this sample may be carry-over from other donors' samples. This chain's CDR3 is CASSLAGGSTEAFF. CDR3 coding DNA: TGTGCCAGCAGCTTGGCCGGGGGGAGCACTGAAGCTTTCTTT.